Presented here are 22 T cell receptor beta chains from one specimen sequenced in a study of T cell changes during pregnancy in multiple sclerosis. This table comes from immunoSEQ multiplex PCR, and its TCRdb copy is limited to in-frame clones, with some not included. The table records approximately 88,000 clones, roughly 92% of them present only once. The sample was peripheral blood, taken in the first trimester of pregnancy. These receptors originate from a female donor with multiple sclerosis, enrolled in a pregnancy study.

The V call is TRBV29-1, the J call TRBJ1-2; tentative D call: TRBD1 (5 bases). Deletions cut 4 bases from V and 4 bases from J, with 16 bases between. Germline-derived CDR1 and CDR2 are SQVTM and ANQGSEA. The length of the CDR3 is 14 residues. CDR3 sequence reads: CSVAPDSMLYGYTF. Here the CDR3 DNA reads TGCAGCGTTGCTCCCGACAGTATGCTCTATGGCTACACCTTC.

This chain connects TRBV18 to TRBJ2-5; 8 nucleotides match TRBD1. Germline V lookup: CDR1 KGHSH, CDR2 LQKENI. The J segment lost 4 bases and the V segment lost 6 bases, leaving 7 bases of the junction unmatched. This CDR3 region has 14 residues. The CDR3 DNA sequence: TGTGCCAGCTCGGTCGACAGGGGTGGAGAGACCCAGTACTTC. It codes for CASSVDRGGETQYF.

The CDR3 spells CASSSLNHTEAFF. CDR3 sequence (DNA): TGCGCCAGCAGCTCCCTTAATCACACTGAAGCTTTCTTT. The J gene is TRBJ1-1, the V gene TRBV5-1; D ambiguous. This CDR3 is 13 amino acids long. Germline CDR1 reads SGHRS; CDR2 reads YFSETQ. Deletions cut 3 bases from V and 3 bases from J, with 9 bases between. The full variable domain, its missing parts supplied by reference TRBV5-1 and TRBJ1-1, is KAGVTQTPRYLIKTRGQQVTLSCSPISGHRSVSWYQQTPGQGLQFLFEYFSETQRNKGNFPGRFSGRQFSNSRSEMNVSTLELGDSALYLCASSSLNHTEAFFGQGTRLTVV.

This chain links TRBV27 with TRBJ1-1; no firm D call. Per the germline V gene, CDR1 is MNHEY and CDR2 is SMNVEV (reference sequence). V gave up 5 bases and J gave up 7 bases, with 20 bases separating them. The CDR3 has 15 amino acids. The CDR3 region has the DNA TGTGCCAGCAGTCCGTTTCCCCCCTTTCAGGATGAAGCTTTCTTT. Amino acids: CASSPFPPFQDEAFF.

The rearrangement links TRBV6-4 to TRBJ1-2, with 7 bases fitting TRBD1. Trimming took 6 bases from V and 5 from J; bases not matched to a gene: 21. The CDR3 has 18 residues. The germline gives CDR1 MRHNA, CDR2 SNTAGT. The CDR3, as DNA: TGTGCCAGCAGATACTCGCCGGGACAGAATTTGCCGCATTATGGCTACACCTTC. Its protein is CASRYSPGQNLPHYGYTF.

The genes are TRBV7-2 and TRBJ1-2, with TRBD1 matching 7 bases. Looked up from germline, CDR1 is SGHTA and CDR2 is FQGNSA. The CDR3 covers 15 residues. V trimming: 0 bases; J trimming: 2 bases; junction bases outside the gene matches: 3. The CDR3 sequence: CASSLAGTENYGYTF. CDR3 sequence (DNA): TGTGCCAGCAGCTTAGCAGGGACAGAGAACTATGGCTACACCTTC.

The V gene is TRBV6-5, the J gene TRBJ1-4; 9 nucleotides match TRBD1. The CDR3 is 15 amino acids. Germline CDR1 is MNHEY and CDR2 is SVGAGI. Losses at the gene ends were 3 bases for V and 5 bases for J; bases not matched to a gene: 4. The CDR3 here is CASSYKGQGNEKLFF. The CDR3 nucleotides are TGTGCCAGCAGTTATAAGGGACAGGGAAATGAAAAACTGTTTTTT.

V is TRBV27 and J is TRBJ2-7; maybe TRBD1 (5 bases). CDR3 length: 15 amino acids. Germline lookup yields CDR1 MNHEY and CDR2 SMNVEV (reference sequence). V lost 6 bases and J lost 1, with 16 bases in between. CDR3 nucleotides: TGTGCCAGCAGGACCTACCGTCAGGGTTCCTACGAGCAGTACTTC. Its protein is CASRTYRQGSYEQYF.

This sequence joins TRBV19 and TRBJ2-7; 12 bases are shared with TRBD2. The length of the CDR3 is 14 residues. CDR1 LNHDA and CDR2 SQIVND come from the germline V gene (reference sequence). Trimming cost V 5 bases and J 6 bases; bases outside gene matches: 5. Here the CDR3 reads CASSPSGRAPEQYF. As DNA, the CDR3 is TGTGCCAGTAGTCCTAGCGGGAGGGCTCCCGAGCAGTACTTC.

The chain is built from TRBV2 and TRBJ2-7; 8 positions match TRBD1. The CDR3 spans 14 residues. V shed 7 bases, J shed 2 bases, and the junction held 7 bases outside the gene matches. CDR1 is SNHLY and CDR2 is FYNNEI in the germline V gene. This CDR3 is CASTYGQGAYEQYF. CDR3 bases: TGTGCCAGCACCTATGGACAGGGCGCCTACGAGCAGTACTTC.

V usage is TRBV5-4 and J usage is TRBJ2-3; 10 nucleotides agree with TRBD2. V gave up 3 bases and J gave up 5 bases; unmatched junction bases: 9. The germline V gene encodes CDR1 SGHNT and CDR2 YYREEE (reference sequence). There are 16 residues in the CDR3. The DNA of the CDR3 is TGTGCCAGCAGCTATGTAGCGGGAGGAGGTCGAGATACGCAGTATTTT. This gives the protein CASSYVAGGGRDTQYF.

The chain combines TRBV7-2 with TRBJ2-3; D gene uncertain. The CDR3 extends over 15 amino acids. V was shortened by 1 base and J by 2 bases, with 10 bases between the two germline ends. Germline CDR1 and CDR2: SGHTA and FQGNSA. This CDR3 is CASSLGARSTDTQYF. Here the CDR3 DNA reads TGTGCCAGCAGCTTAGGCGCCCGCTCCACAGATACGCAGTATTTT.

J is TRBJ2-3 and V is TRBV7-9; a possible D gene is TRBD1 (5 bases). The V end was cut by 3 bases, the J end by 5 bases, with 6 bases between. Germline CDR1 SEHNR, CDR2 FQNEAQ (reference sequence). The CDR3 contains 12 residues. CDR3 sequence: CASSLTVDTQYF. The CDR3 bases are TGTGCCAGCAGCTTGACAGTAGATACGCAGTATTTT.

This chain uses TRBV6-6 with TRBJ2-2; D is unclear. The CDR3 covers 16 residues. The V gene's germline CDR1 is MNHNY and CDR2 SVGAGI (reference sequence). Trimming stripped 5 bases from V and 1 base from J, with 14 bases between. The CDR3 DNA reads TGTGCCAGCAGTCTCGGCCGGCGGCAGAACACCGGGGAGCTGTTTTTT. Translating it yields CASSLGRRQNTGELFF.

The CDR3 DNA is TGCGCCAGCAGCTTGGCCCCCGAAGAGACCCAGTACTTC. Encoded protein: CASSLAPEETQYF. The chain combines TRBV5-1 with TRBJ2-5; no firm D call. The V and J ends lost 0 bases and 3 bases respectively, with 6 bases between them. Germline CDR1 SGHRS, CDR2 YFSETQ. This CDR3 is 13 amino acids long. The whole variable domain, remainder taken from reference TRBV5-1 and TRBJ2-5, is KAGVTQTPRYLIKTRGQQVTLSCSPISGHRSVSWYQQTPGQGLQFLFEYFSETQRNKGNFPGRFSGRQFSNSRSEMNVSTLELGDSALYLCASSLAPEETQYFGPGTRLLVL.

V usage is TRBV15 and J usage is TRBJ2-3; no definite D call. The germline V and J ends were trimmed by 5 bases and 7 bases, with 13 bases remaining between them. The germline V gene encodes CDR1 LNHNV and CDR2 YYDKDF (reference sequence). This CDR3 region has 13 residues. Here the CDR3 DNA reads TGTGCCACCAGCCAAACACGGAGCCATACGCAGTATTTT. This gives the protein CATSQTRSHTQYF. The complete variable domain, with remaining parts taken from reference TRBV15 and TRBJ2-3, reads DAMVIQNPRYQVTQFGKPVTLSCSQTLNHNVMYWYQQKSSQAPKLLFHYYDKDFNNEADTPDNFQSRRPNTSFCFLDIRSPGLGDTAMYLCATSQTRSHTQYFGPGTRLTVL.

The chain uses TRBV7-2 and TRBJ2-7; D is uncertain. This CDR3 is 14 amino acids long. The germline CDR1 and CDR2 sequences are SGHTA and FQGNSA. The ends were cut back, 1 base at V and 0 bases at J, with 7 bases in the middle. CDR3 in DNA: TGTGCCAGCAGCTTAGATCCAGTCTCCTACGAGCAGTACTTC. Its translation: CASSLDPVSYEQYF. The full variable domain, in which reference TRBV7-2 and TRBJ2-7 provide the parts outside the CDR3, is GAGVSQSPSNKVTEKGKDVELRCDPISGHTALYWYRQSLGQGLEFLIYFQGNSAPDKSGLPSDRFSAERTGGSVSTLTIQRTQQEDSAVYLCASSLDPVSYEQYFGPGTRLTVT.

This clone was picked up one time. The rearrangement uses TRBV15 and TRBJ2-2; D is perhaps TRBD1 (5 bases). V was cut by 0 bases and J by 4 bases, with 6 bases left in between. The CDR3 contains 14 residues. Germline CDR1 reads LNHNV; CDR2 reads YYDKDF (reference sequence). Written as DNA, the CDR3 is TGTGCCACCAGCAGAGACAGGGTCACCGGGGAGCTGTTTTTT. As protein: CATSRDRVTGELFF.

This rearrangement joins TRBV6-4 to TRBJ1-2, with 7 bases lining up with TRBD1. Germline CDR1 is MRHNA and CDR2 is SNTAGT. There are 14 residues in the CDR3. J gave up 0 bases and V 7 bases, and 5 bases lay outside the gene matches. The CDR3 DNA follows: TGTGCCAGCAAACCGGGACAGTCTAACTATGGCTACACCTTC. It codes for CASKPGQSNYGYTF.

This rearrangement joins TRBV21-1 to TRBJ1-1; the D call in the table, TRBD1, was not verified against the DNA. TRBV21-1 is a listed pseudogene. This CDR3 region has 13 residues. CDR3 coding DNA: TGTGCCAGCAAAGGGACAGGGAACACTGAAGCTTTCTTT. It yields the protein CASKGTGNTEAFF.

The V call is TRBV27, the J call TRBJ2-7; 7 bases line up with TRBD1. CDR1 is MNHEY and CDR2 is SMNVEV in the germline V gene (reference sequence). V was clipped by 6 bases and J by 2 bases; unmatched bases: 4. The CDR3 has 13 residues. CDR3 DNA sequence: TGTGCCAGCAGGGGGGACAGAACCTACGAGCAGTACTTC. It encodes CASRGDRTYEQYF.

Note on this clone: Other nucleotide sequences from this sample produce the same CDR3. The CDR3 region is CASSLGLAGVNEQFF. The CDR3 DNA sequence: TGCGCCAGCAGCTTGGGACTAGCGGGAGTCAATGAGCAGTTCTTC. V gene TRBV5-1 combines with J gene TRBJ2-1; 12 nucleotides line up with TRBD2. Trimming took 0 bases from V and 6 from J; bases not matched to a gene: 1. The germline gives CDR1 SGHRS, CDR2 YFSETQ. The length of the CDR3 is 15 residues.